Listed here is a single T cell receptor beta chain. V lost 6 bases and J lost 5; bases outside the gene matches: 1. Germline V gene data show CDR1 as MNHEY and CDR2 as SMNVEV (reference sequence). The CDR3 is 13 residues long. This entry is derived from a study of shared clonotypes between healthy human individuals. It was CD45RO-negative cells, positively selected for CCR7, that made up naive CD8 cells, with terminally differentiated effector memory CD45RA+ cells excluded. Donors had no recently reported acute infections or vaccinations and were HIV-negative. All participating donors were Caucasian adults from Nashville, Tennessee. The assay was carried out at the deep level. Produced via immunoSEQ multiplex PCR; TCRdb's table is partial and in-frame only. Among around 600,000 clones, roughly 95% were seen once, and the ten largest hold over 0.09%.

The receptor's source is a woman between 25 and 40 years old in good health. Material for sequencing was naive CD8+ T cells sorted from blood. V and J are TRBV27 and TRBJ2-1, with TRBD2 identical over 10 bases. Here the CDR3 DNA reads TGTGCCAGCAGCGGACTAGCGGACAATGAGCAGTTCTTC. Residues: CASSGLADNEQFF.